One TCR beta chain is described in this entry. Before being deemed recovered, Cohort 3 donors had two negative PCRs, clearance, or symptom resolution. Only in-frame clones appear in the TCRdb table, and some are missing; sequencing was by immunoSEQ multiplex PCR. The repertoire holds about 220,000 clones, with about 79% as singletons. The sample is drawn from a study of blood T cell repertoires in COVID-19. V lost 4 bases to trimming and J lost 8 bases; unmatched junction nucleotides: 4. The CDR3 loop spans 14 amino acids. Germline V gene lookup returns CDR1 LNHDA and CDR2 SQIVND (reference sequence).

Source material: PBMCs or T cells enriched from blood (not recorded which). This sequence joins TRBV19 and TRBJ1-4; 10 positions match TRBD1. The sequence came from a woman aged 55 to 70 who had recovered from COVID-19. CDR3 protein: CASSTGTGDEKLFF. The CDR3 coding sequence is TGTGCCAGTAGTACCGGGACAGGGGACGAAAAACTGTTTTTT.